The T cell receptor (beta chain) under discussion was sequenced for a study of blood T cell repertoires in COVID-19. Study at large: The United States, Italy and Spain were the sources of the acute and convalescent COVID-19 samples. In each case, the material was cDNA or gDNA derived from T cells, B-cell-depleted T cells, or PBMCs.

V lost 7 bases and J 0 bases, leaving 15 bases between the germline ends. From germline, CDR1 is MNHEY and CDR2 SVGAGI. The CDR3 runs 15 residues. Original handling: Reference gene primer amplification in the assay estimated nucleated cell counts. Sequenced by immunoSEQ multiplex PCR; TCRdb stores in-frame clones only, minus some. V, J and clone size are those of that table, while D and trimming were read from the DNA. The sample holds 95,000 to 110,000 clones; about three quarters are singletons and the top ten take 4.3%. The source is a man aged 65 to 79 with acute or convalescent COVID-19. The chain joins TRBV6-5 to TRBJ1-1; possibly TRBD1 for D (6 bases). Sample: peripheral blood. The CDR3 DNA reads TGTGCCAGCAATGCGCAGGGGAATGTGAACACTGAAGCTTTCTTT. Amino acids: CASNAQGNVNTEAFF.